Below, one T cell receptor (beta chain) is given with its context. This clonotype was found many times. No antigen is known for it. Qualities for individual bases were not recorded, and no much larger clone is one base off. The data stem from a study of response to subunit inactivated influenza vaccine (dated by TCRdb to 2016 to 2019). For context, the study as a whole: Deep quantitative profiling of the T cell receptor repertoire was used in the study to follow responses to a trivalent subunit inactivated influenza vaccine. Overall study results and their limits: The authors suggested that each seasonal influenza vaccination may recruit only a limited number of new T cells.

The CDR3 runs 13 residues from the cysteine to the phenylalanine. CDR3 DNA is the only sequence kept; it has 39 bases, read in frame from the first base. V and J are truncated by 6 bases and 6 bases respectively, leaving an intervening sequence of 12 bases. Library preparation was by RT-PCR. TCRdb names Illumina HiSeq 2500 as the instrument used. TCRdb's own reprocessing of the public reads used fastp at Q25 and MiXCR and kept productive beta chains. Rows with a matching CDR3 protein are joined into one entry that keeps the most common DNA and genes. A total of about 780,000 distinct CDR3 sequences appear in this sample, about a fifth of them only once. The top ten constitute about a tenth of the sample.

The clonotype originates from a man in his fifties or sixties who received an inactivated influenza vaccine. Donor details come from another sample of the same person, matched by shared clones. The rearrangement combines TRBV12-3 or TRBV12-4 with TRBJ2-1; TRBD2 is possibly the D segment (6 matching bases). Sequenced material: PBMCs from blood, taken 5 days after vaccination. At the DNA level, the sequence is TGTGCCAGCAGATCTAGCGTGGGCAATGAGCAGTTCTTC. It specifies CASRSSVGNEQFF.